The clone carrying this TCR beta chain was seen at least ten times. Its antigen is not known. The entry originates in a study of spatial heterogeneity in lung cancer. Study at large: Sequence detection consistently recorded a greater number of beta-chain than alpha-chain sequences. Study-wide results and limits: Tumor mutation count correlated with how many alpha and beta TCRs expanded intratumorally.

V lost 2 bases to trimming and J lost 7 bases, with 9 bases between them. The CDR3 sequence is 13 residues long. CDR1 is ENHRY, CDR2 SYGVKD, per germline. TCRdb analysed the 5' RACE reads with MiXCR anew, one entry per CDR3 protein. The sample has tens of thousands of distinct CDR3 sequences, around 5% seen once; the top ten hold roughly 9.6%. Time point meaning: sample taken at primary tumor resection. Donors were around 70 untreated early-stage non-small cell lung cancer patients. This rearrangement joins TRBV10-3 to TRBJ1-5; D is possibly TRBD1 (6 bases). This material consisted of lung tumor tissue, taken at surgery. This clonotype was obtained from a male donor with early-stage non-small cell lung cancer. The CDR3 here is CAISEDRNQPQHF. CDR3 DNA sequence: TGTGCCATCAGTGAGGACAGGAACCAGCCCCAGCATTTT.